The entry below describes one T cell receptor (beta chain). This clonotype came up many times. The specificity of this receptor is unknown. No base qualities exist here, and no much larger clone lies one base off it. The data stem from a study of Graves' ophthalmopathy and Graves' hyperthyroidism (dated by TCRdb to the late 2010s). Broadly, across the study: Peripheral blood was collected before any treatment was given, at the time of initial diagnosis. In roughly 6 hyperthyroidism patients, the T-cell repertoire of thyroid tissue was compared with the T-cell repertoire of blood. In total, around 140 blood samples were TCR-sequenced: fewer than 50 ophthalmopathy, some 72 hyperthyroidism and roughly 17 hyperthyroidism-to-ophthalmopathy patients. To explore V-J signatures that separate ophthalmopathy from hyperthyroidism, a discovery set of about a hundred patients was enrolled, consisting of roughly 45 with ophthalmopathy and about 60 with stable hyperthyroidism. For independent validation, a separate cohort was made up of approximately 19 hyperthyroidism patients plus 17 patients who later progressed from hyperthyroidism to ophthalmopathy. Following sampling, methimazole starting at 30 mg daily was administered to hyperthyroidism patients, and high-dose intravenous methylprednisolone was administered to ophthalmopathy patients. The study used TCR beta repertoire signatures to distinguish Graves' ophthalmopathy from Graves' hyperthyroidism and to predict progression to ophthalmopathy. For training and testing, the 100 or so patients in the discovery cohort were randomly divided in a 7:3 ratio.

TCR beta CDR3 regions were amplified from RNA transcripts for repertoire sequencing. The first round of RT-PCR was done with HTBI primers and the Qiagen OneStep RT-PCR kit, and was followed by a second round of multiplex PCR, then size selection and purification. Sequencing of the libraries was carried out on an Illumina HiSeq2000 in paired-end mode with 100 bp reads. Processing in the source paper ran as follows. SOAPnuke was used to process the reads, removing any read that contained adapters or uncalled bases, had a mean Phred below 15, or lacked an exact match to the constant primer or identifier. COPE v1.2.5 was used to merge high-quality paired reads. Each unique nucleotide sequence was defined as a clonotype, and clonotypes were aligned to IMGT TRB V, D and J references with MiTCR v1.1. The analysis was limited to V-J combinations with a frequency above 0.0001, which together covered 99.2% of the repertoires. For each V-J combination, a TCR clonal expansion and chaos score was defined as F50 clonal expansion divided by the chaos observed in the TCRdist matrix. Welch's t-statistics and random forest were used to reduce features to about 14 V-J combinations, which were fed into a naive Bayes classifier. The Morisita-Horn index was used to measure how similar the thyroid and blood repertoires were. TCRdb applied fastp at Q25 and MiXCR to the public reads, then kept only in-frame beta chains. CDR3 protein sequences are deduplicated, and each keeps its most common genes and DNA. The V and J calls and clone size come from TCRdb's table, not from the authors' own analysis. This sample has about 220,000 distinct CDR3 sequences in its table, and about a fifth of those were observed once. Of the sample, roughly 45% is held by the ten largest clones.

The CDR3 runs 12 amino acids, cysteine and phenylalanine included. CDR3 DNA only is kept here, 36 bases in frame from base 1. CDR1 and CDR2 were assigned from the germline V gene as MNHEY and SVGAGI. V loses 3 bases of germline sequence and J loses 4 bases, and the interval between the two ends is 5 bases. Broad study findings and their caveats: In validation, the model predicted ophthalmopathy progression with over 60% sensitivity and approximately 75% specificity; some twelve predicted patients were CT-confirmed with GO in a median of about 6.1 months. Among expanded thyroid clonotypes with frequency above 0.001, most also showed up in blood, which suggests that blood repertoires may reflect the thyroid immune response. No statistical method was used to set the sample size in advance, and the investigators knew which group each participant was assigned to. The 13-signature model separated ophthalmopathy from stable hyperthyroidism with approximately 88% sensitivity and 81.08% specificity in cross-validation, and 80%/75% in the test set.

Ophthalmopathy patients were characterized by moderately to severely active disease, a Clinical Activity Score of at least 3, a NOSPECS grade of at least 4, and a disease duration under 3 months. Patients with other autoimmune diseases, uncontrolled infections, pregnancy or lactation were excluded from the study. Diagnosis was based on clinical symptoms, serum thyroxine, TRAb, thyroid ultrasound and orbital computed tomography. Ficoll-Paque density gradient centrifugation was used to isolate PBMCs from 8 to 10 ml of fresh peripheral blood. Total RNA was extracted using Trizol reagent, and RNA quality was checked on an Agilent 2100 Bioanalyzer.

The origin of this receptor is a woman between 45 and 60 years old with Graves' ophthalmopathy. Donor details come from another sample of the same person, matched by shared clones. The sample taken for sequencing was peripheral blood. Recombination linked TRBV6-5 to TRBJ2-3; there is no confident call for the D gene. This receptor carries the CDR3 CASSYIADTQYF. The nucleotide sequence reads as follows: TGTGCCAGCAGTTATATAGCAGATACGCAGTATTTT.